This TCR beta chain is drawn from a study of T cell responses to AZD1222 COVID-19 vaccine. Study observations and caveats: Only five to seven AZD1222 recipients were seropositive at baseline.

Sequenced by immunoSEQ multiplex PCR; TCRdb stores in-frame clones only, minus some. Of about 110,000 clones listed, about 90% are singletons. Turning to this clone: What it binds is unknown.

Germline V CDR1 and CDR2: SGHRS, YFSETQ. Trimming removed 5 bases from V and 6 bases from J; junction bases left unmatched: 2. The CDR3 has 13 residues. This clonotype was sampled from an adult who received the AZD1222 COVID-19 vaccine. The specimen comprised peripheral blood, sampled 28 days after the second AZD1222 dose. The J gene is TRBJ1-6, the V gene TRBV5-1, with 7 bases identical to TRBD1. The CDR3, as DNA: TGCGCCAGCAGGGGACAGCCTAATTCACCCCTCCACTTT. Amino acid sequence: CASRGQPNSPLHF.